This TCR beta chain is from a study of regulatory T cells in long-lasting Graves disease. Points from the study as a whole: Tissue studied was limited to peripheral blood, excluding thyroid tissue.

This CDR3 has 15 amino acids. The V gene's germline CDR1 is LGHDT and CDR2 YNNKEL (reference sequence). The J segment lost 3 bases and the V segment lost 3 bases, leaving 4 bases of the junction unmatched. CDR3 regions were amplified by Arm-PCR using iRepertoire HTBI primers to build TCR beta libraries. TCRdb reprocessed the multiplex PCR reads via MiXCR and lists one record per CDR3 protein. Here the sample spans over 450,000 distinct CDR3 sequences, around a fifth being singletons. Noted time point: persistent/refractory GD, antithyroid drugs over 5 years with positive TRAb. The authors made the TCR library using RNA they extracted from PBMCs. This clonotype has only a few counts. No antigen is known for it.

Sequences were derived from peripheral blood mononuclear cells (PBMCs), sampled when the disease was refractory, from a patient treated with antithyroid drugs. The source is a female donor with Graves disease. The chain is built from TRBV3-1 and TRBJ2-2, with TRBD2 matching 7 bases. Written as DNA, the CDR3 is TGTGCCAGCAGCCAGAGCGGGGTGCACACCGGGGAGCTGTTTTTT. Translated: CASSQSGVHTGELFF.